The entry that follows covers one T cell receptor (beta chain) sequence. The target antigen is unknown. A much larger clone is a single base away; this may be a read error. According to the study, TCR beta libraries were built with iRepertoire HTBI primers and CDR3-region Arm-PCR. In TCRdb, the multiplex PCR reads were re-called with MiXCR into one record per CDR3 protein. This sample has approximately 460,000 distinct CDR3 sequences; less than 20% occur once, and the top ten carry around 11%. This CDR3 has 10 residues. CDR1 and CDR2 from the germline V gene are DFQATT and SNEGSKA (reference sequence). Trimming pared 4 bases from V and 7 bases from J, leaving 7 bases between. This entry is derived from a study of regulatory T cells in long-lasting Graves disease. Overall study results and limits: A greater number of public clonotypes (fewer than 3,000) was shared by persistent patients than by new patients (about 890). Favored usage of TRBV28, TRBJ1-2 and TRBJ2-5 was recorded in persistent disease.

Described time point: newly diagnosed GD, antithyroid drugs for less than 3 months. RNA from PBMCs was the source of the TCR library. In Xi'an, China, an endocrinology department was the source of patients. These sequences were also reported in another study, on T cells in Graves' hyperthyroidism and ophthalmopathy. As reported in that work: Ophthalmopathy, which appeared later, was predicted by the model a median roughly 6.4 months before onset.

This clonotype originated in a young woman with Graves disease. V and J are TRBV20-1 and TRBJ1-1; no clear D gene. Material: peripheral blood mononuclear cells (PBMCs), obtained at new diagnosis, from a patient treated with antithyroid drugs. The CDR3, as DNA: TGCAGTGCTAAGTCCGTTGAAGCTTTCTTT. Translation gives CSAKSVEAFF.